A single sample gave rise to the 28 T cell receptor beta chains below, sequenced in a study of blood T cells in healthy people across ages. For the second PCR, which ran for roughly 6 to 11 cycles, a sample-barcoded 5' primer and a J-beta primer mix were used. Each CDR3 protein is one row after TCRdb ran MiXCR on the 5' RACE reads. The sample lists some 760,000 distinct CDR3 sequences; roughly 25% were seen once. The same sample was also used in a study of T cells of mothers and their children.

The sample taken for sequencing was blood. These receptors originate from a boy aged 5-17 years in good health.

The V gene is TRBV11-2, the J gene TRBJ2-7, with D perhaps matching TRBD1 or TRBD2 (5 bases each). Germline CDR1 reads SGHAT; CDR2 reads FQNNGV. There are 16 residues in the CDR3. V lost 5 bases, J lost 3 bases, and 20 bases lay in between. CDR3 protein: CASSPLGRGAGYEQYF. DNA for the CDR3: TGTGCCAGCAGCCCCCTAGGGCGAGGGGCAGGCTACGAGCAGTACTTC. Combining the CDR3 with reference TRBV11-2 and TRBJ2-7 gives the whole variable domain EAGVAQSPRYKIIEKRQSVAFWCNPISGHATLYWYQQILGQGPKLLIQFQNNGVVDDSQLPKDRFSAERLKGVDSTLKIQPAKLEDSAVYLCASSPLGRGAGYEQYFGPGTRLTVT.

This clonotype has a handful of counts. This CDR3 reads CASSQAREQTNEKLFF. CDR3 in DNA: TGCGCCAGCAGCCAAGCAAGAGAACAGACTAATGAAAAACTGTTTTTT. The chain recombines TRBV4-1 with TRBJ1-4, with D hard to call. V was shortened by 1 base and J by 2 bases, with 11 bases between the two germline ends. The CDR3 totals 16 residues. Germline V lookup: CDR1 MGHRA, CDR2 YSYEKL.

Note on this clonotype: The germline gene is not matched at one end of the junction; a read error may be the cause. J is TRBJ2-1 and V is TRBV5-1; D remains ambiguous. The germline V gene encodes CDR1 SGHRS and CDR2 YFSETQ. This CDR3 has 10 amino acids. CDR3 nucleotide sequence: TGTTGGACCTATAGGGATGAGCAGTTCTTC. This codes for CWTYRDEQFF.

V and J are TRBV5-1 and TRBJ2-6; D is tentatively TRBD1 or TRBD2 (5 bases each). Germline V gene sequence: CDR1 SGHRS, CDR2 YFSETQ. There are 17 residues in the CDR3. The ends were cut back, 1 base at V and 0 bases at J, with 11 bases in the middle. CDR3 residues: CASSLTGLTSGANVLTF. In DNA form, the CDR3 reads TGCGCCAGCAGCTTGACAGGACTCACCTCTGGGGCCAACGTCCTGACTTTC.

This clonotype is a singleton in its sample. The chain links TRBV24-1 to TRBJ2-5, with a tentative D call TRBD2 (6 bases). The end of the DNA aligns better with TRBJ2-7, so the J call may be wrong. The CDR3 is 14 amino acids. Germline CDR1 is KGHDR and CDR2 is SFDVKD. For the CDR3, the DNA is TGTGCCACCAGTGCGAGCGGGCCCTCCTACGAGCAGTACTTC. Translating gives CATSASGPSYEQYF.

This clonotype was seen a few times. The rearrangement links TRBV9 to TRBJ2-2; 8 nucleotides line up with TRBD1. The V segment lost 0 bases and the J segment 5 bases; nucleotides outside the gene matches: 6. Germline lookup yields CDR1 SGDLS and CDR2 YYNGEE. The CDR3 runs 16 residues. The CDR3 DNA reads TGTGCCAGCAGCGTAGCTATCCGGACAGGGACCGGGGAGCTGTTTTTT. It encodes CASSVAIRTGTGELFF.

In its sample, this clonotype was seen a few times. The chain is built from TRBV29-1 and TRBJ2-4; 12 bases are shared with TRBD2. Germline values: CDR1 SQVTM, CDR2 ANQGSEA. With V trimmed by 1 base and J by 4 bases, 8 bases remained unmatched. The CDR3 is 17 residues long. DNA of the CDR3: TGCAGCGTTGAAGGACTAGCGGGGGAGGCGGAAAAAAACATTCAGTACTTC. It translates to CSVEGLAGEAEKNIQYF.

CDR3 nucleotides: TGCGCCAGGTCCTCGGCGGGACAAGCGTACAATGAGCAGTTCTTC. It is translated as CARSSAGQAYNEQFF. V usage is TRBV5-1 and J usage is TRBJ2-1; D is tentatively TRBD1 or TRBD2 (6 bases each). V was clipped by 8 bases and J by 4 bases, with 19 bases between them. Per the germline V gene, CDR1 is SGHRS and CDR2 is YFSETQ. This CDR3 is built from 15 residues.

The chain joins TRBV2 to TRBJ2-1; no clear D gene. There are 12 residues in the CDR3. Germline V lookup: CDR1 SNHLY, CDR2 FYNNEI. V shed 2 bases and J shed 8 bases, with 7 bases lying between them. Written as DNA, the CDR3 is TGTGCCAGCAGTGAATGGGTTGATGAGCAGTTCTTC. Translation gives CASSEWVDEQFF.

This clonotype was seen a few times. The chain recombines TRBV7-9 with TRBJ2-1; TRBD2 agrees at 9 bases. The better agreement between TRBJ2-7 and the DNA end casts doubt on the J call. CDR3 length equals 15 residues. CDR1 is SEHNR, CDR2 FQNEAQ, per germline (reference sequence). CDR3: CASLGSGRSYNEQYF. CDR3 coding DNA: TGTGCCAGCCTCGGGAGCGGGAGGTCCTACAATGAGCAGTACTTC.

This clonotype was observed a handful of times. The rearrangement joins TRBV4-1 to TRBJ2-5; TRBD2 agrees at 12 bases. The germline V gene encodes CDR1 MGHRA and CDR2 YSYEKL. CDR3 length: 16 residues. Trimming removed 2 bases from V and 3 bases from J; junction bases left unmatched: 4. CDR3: CASSQPGLAGKETQYF. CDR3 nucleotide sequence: TGCGCCAGCAGCCAACCTGGACTAGCGGGGAAAGAGACCCAGTACTTC.

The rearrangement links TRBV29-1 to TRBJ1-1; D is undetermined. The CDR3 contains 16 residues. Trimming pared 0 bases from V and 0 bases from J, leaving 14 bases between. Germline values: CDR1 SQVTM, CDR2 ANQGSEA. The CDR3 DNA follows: TGCAGCGTTGAAGACCCGGCCGTGGCTTTGAACACTGAAGCTTTCTTT. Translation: CSVEDPAVALNTEAFF.

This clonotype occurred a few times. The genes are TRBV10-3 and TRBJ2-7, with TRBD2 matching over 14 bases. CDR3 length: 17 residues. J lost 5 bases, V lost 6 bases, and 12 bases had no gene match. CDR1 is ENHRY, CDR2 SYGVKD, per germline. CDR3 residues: CAIRKYGTSGSIDEQYF. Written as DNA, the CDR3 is TGTGCCATCAGGAAATACGGGACTAGCGGGAGTATCGACGAGCAGTACTTC.

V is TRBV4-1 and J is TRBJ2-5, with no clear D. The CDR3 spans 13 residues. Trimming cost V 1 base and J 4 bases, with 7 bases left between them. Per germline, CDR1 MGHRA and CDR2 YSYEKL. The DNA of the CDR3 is TGCGCCAGCAGCCAAGGGGATCTAGAGACCCAGTACTTC. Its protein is CASSQGDLETQYF.

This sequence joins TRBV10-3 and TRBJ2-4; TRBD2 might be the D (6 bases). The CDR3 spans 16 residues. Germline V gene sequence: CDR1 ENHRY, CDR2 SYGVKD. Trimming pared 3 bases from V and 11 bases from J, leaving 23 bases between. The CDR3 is CAISDVSGLLEDFQYF. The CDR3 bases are TGTGCCATCAGTGATGTATCGGGACTTCTCGAAGACTTTCAGTACTTC.

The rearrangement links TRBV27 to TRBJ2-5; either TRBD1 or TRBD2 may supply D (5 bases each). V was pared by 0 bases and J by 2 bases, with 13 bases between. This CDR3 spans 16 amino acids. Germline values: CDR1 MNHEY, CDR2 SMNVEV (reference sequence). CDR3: CASSLSARWGQETQYF. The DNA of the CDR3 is TGTGCCAGCAGTTTATCGGCACGGTGGGGGCAAGAGACCCAGTACTTC.

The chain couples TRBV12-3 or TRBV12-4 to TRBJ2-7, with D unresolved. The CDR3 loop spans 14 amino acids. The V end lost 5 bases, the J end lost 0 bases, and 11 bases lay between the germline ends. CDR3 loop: CASSLQWSSYEQYF. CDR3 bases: TGTGCCAGCAGTCTACAGTGGAGCTCCTACGAGCAGTACTTC.

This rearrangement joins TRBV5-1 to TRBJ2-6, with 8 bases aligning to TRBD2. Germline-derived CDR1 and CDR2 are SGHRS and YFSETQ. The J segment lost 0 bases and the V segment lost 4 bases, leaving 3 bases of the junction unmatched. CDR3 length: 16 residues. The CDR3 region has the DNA TGCGCCAGCAGCCAGGGACTAGTCTCTGGGGCCAACGTCCTGACTTTC. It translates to CASSQGLVSGANVLTF.

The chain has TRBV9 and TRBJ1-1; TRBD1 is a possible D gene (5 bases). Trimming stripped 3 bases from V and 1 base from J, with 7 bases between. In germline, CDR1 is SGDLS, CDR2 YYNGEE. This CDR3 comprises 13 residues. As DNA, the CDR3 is TGTGCCAGCAGCGAGAGGGGGAACACTGAAGCTTTCTTT. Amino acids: CASSERGNTEAFF.

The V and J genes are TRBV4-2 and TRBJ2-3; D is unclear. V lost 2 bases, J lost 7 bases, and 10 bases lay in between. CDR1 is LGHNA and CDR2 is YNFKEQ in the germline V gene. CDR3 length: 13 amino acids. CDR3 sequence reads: CASSQQVQYTQYF. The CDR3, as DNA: TGTGCCAGCAGCCAACAGGTCCAGTATACGCAGTATTTT.

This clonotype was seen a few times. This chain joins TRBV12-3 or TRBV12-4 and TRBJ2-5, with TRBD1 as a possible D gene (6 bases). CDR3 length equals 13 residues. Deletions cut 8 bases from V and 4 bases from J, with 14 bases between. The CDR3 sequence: CASGPPGAETQYF. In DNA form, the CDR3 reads TGTGCCAGCGGGCCTCCAGGGGCAGAGACCCAGTACTTC.

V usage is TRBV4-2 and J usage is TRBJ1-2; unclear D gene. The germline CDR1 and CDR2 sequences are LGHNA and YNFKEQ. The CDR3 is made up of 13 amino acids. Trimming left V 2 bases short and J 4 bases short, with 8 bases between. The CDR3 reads CASSQPTPYGYTF. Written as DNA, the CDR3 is TGTGCCAGCAGCCAACCAACTCCCTATGGCTACACCTTC.

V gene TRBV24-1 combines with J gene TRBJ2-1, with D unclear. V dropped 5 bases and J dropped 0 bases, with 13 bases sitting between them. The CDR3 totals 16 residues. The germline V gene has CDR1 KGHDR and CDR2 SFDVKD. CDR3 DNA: TGTGCCACCAGTGGCCGACGGACGAGCTCCTACAATGAGCAGTTCTTC. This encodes CATSGRRTSSYNEQFF.

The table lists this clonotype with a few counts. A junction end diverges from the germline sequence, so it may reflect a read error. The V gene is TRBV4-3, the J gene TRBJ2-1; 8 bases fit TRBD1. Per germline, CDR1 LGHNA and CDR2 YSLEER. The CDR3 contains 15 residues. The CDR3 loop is CASSQELLQGDERFF. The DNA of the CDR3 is TGCGCCAGCAGCCAGGAACTTTTACAGGGGGATGAGCGGTTCTTC.

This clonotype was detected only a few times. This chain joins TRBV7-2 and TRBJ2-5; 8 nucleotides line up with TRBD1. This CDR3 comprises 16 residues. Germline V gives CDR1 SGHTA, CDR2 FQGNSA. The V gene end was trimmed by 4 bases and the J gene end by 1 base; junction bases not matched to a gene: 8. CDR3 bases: TGTGCCAGCAGCTCAACAGGGGGAGATCTCCAAGAGACCCAGTACTTC. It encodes CASSSTGGDLQETQYF.

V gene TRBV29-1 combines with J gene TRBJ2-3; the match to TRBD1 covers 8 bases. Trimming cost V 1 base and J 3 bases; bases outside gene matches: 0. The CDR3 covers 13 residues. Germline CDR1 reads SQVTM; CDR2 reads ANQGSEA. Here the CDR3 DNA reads TGCAGCGTTGAAGGACAGGGGACAGATACGCAGTATTTT. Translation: CSVEGQGTDTQYF.

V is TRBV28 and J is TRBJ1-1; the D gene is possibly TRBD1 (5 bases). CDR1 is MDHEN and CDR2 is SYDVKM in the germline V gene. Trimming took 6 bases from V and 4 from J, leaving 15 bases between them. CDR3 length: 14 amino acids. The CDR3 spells CASRTPGRGTEAFF. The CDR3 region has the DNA TGTGCCAGCAGAACCCCAGGGCGTGGCACTGAAGCTTTCTTT.

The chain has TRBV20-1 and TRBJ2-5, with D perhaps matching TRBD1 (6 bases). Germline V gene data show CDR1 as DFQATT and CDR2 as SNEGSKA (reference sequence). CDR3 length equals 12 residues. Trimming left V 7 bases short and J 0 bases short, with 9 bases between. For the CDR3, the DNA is TGCAGTGTGGACAGCCACCAAGAGACCCAGTACTTC. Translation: CSVDSHQETQYF.